What follows is one T cell receptor beta chain and its context. Its antigen is undetermined. This entry comes from a study of shared clonotypes between healthy human individuals. The method was immunoSEQ multiplex PCR; TCRdb's version includes in-frame clones alone and lacks a portion of them. The sample carries over a million clones, around 82% recorded once. Study-level points and caveats: Expectations were that clonotype sharing among donors would be affected by sequencing depth. Shared clonotypes: about 5.3% naive CD4, under 4% naive CD8, about 2.2% memory CD4, approximately 0.4% memory CD8.

Splitting of CD4+ cells produced CD45RA+ naive and CD45RA-negative memory subsets. The receptor comes from a man aged 18-30 years in good health. Some clones in this sample may be carry-over from other donors' samples. The specimen was memory CD4+ T cells from PBMCs. Subset in this sample: CD45RA-negative fraction.

Here the CDR3 reads CASSFSPQGYTF. In DNA, the CDR3 is TGTGCCAGCAGCTTCTCTCCACAGGGCTACACCTTC. The chain carries TRBV7-9 and TRBJ1-2; D remains ambiguous. Germline CDR1 is SEHNR and CDR2 is FQNEAQ (reference sequence). The length of the CDR3 is 12 residues. Trimming took 3 bases from V and 8 from J, leaving 10 bases between them.